This T cell receptor (beta chain) is from a study of CD8+CD57+ T cells in acquired aplastic anemia. Study summary: Yields of DNA that came from sorted CD4+ and CD8+ cells averaged roughly 3.2 ug. Findings and limits, study-wide: Controls and patients did not differ significantly in CD8+ Simpson's diversity.

Sequencing was done on patients that had shown CD8+CD57+ cell expansion by flow cytometry. All patients were therapy-naive when blood was sampled. This clonotype was seen at least ten times. No antigen is known for it. The study profiled TCR beta VDJ and CDR3 using genomic DNA as template. TCRdb itself ran the reads through MiXCR, one entry per CDR3 protein. This repertoire shows 250,000 to 300,000 distinct CDR3 sequences, around three fifths found once; its top ten account for 1% to 1.5%. The CDR3 has 15 amino acids. Germline values: CDR1 MNHEY, CDR2 SVGAGI. Unmatched junction bases numbered 8, after V lost 2 bases and J lost 6 bases.

This TCR came from a human donor with aplastic anemia. Sequencing was performed on sorted CD4+, CD8+, or CD8+CD57+ T cells (not recorded which) from PBMCs. The chain uses TRBV6-5 and TRBJ2-7; TRBD1 agrees at 9 bases. CDR3 amino acids: CASSYTGTGIFEQYF. The CDR3 coding sequence is TGTGCCAGCAGTTACACAGGGACAGGGATATTCGAGCAGTACTTC.